This T cell receptor beta chain was sequenced for a study of cytomegalovirus exposure and HLA in healthy donors. Study-level background: The approximately 670 first-cohort repertoires shared a platform with the roughly 110 validation repertoires, as reported in a later analysis. Study results and limitations: Testing in vitro showed a few CMV-associated chains specific for CMV antigens.

Per the germline V gene, CDR1 is MNHEY and CDR2 is SVGAGI. With 2 bases clipped from V and 6 bases from J, the junction kept 1 base outside the gene matches. The CDR3 runs 14 residues. A word on this clone: The target antigen is unknown.

Generated by immunoSEQ multiplex PCR, the TCRdb table keeps only in-frame clones and is missing some. In the table there are about 130,000 clones, roughly nine tenths of which are singletons. The clonotype was recovered from a young woman in good health and CMV-seronegative. This chain joins TRBV6-5 and TRBJ1-4; 9 nucleotides match TRBD1. Sequenced: PBMCs. This CDR3 reads CASSYTGGDEKLFF. DNA for the CDR3: TGTGCCAGCAGTTACACAGGGGGCGATGAAAAACTGTTTTTT.